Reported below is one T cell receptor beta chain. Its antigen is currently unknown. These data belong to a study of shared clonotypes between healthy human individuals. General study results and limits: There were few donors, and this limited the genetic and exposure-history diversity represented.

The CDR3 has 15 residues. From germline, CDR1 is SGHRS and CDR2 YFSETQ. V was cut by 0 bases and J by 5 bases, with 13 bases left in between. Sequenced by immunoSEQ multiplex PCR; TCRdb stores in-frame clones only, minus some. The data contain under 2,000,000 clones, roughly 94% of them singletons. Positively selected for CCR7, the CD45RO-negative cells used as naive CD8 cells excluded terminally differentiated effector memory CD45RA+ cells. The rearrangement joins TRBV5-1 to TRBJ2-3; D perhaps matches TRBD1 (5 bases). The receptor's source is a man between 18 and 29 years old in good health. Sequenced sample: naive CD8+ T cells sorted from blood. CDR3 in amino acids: CASSLALGAEDTQYF. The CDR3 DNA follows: TGCGCCAGCAGCTTGGCCCTTGGGGCGGAAGATACGCAGTATTTT. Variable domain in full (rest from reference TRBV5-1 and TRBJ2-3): KAGVTQTPRYLIKTRGQQVTLSCSPISGHRSVSWYQQTPGQGLQFLFEYFSETQRNKGNFPGRFSGRQFSNSRSEMNVSTLELGDSALYLCASSLALGAEDTQYFGPGTRLTVL.